The 5 T cell receptor beta chains given below trace back to one sample, sequenced in a study of cytomegalovirus exposure and HLA in healthy donors. Researchers ran the PCR with 60 Vbeta and 13 Jbeta primers. Assay used: immunoSEQ multiplex PCR; TCRdb lists only in-frame clones, some missing. The table includes 100,000 to 150,000 clones, approximately 78% detected once. Sequenced material: PBMCs. The receptors come from a female donor in good health and CMV-seronegative.

The gene calls are TRBV4-3 and TRBJ1-2, with D unclear. CDR1 is LGHNA, CDR2 YSLEER, per germline. CDR3 size: 12 residues. V dropped 5 bases and J dropped 4 bases, with 8 bases sitting between them. The CDR3 region is CASSSFGYGYTF. The CDR3 DNA follows: TGCGCCAGCAGCTCGTTCGGCTATGGCTACACCTTC.

The V and J genes are TRBV5-4 and TRBJ2-5, with 12 bases aligning to TRBD1. V was pared by 4 bases and J by 5 bases, with 6 bases of the junction left unmatched. Germline CDR1 and CDR2: SGHNT and YYREEE (reference sequence). CDR3 length equals 15 residues. CDR3 sequence reads: CASSKGQGAQETQYF. As DNA, the CDR3 is TGTGCCAGCAGCAAGGGACAGGGGGCGCAGGAGACCCAGTACTTC.

This sequence joins TRBV21-1 and TRBJ1-2; TRBD1, the D gene given by the table, was not confirmed from the DNA. TRBV21-1 counts as a pseudogene. The CDR3 is 16 residues long. The chain's CDR3 is CASSKDKDRVFYGYTF. In nucleotides, the CDR3 is TGTGCCAGCAGCAAAGACAAGGACAGGGTGTTCTATGGCTACACCTTC.

The genes are TRBV7-2 and TRBJ2-5, with a weak D call TRBD1 (5 bases). Germline assignment: CDR1 SGHTA and CDR2 FQGNSA. The CDR3 covers 13 residues. V lost 2 bases, J lost 2 bases, and 6 bases lay in between. The CDR3 loop is CASSLNRQETQYF. The CDR3 DNA follows: TGTGCCAGCAGCTTAAACAGGCAAGAGACCCAGTACTTC.

This clone was seen a few times. DNA of the CDR3: TGTGCCAGCAGTCCCCGCGAGGCGGCCGGGGAGCTGTTTTTT. Translation: CASSPREAAGELFF. This sequence joins TRBV6-5 and TRBJ2-2; D not resolved. This CDR3 region has 14 residues. V was shortened by 5 bases and J by 6 bases, with 13 bases between the two germline ends. The germline V gene has CDR1 MNHEY and CDR2 SVGAGI.